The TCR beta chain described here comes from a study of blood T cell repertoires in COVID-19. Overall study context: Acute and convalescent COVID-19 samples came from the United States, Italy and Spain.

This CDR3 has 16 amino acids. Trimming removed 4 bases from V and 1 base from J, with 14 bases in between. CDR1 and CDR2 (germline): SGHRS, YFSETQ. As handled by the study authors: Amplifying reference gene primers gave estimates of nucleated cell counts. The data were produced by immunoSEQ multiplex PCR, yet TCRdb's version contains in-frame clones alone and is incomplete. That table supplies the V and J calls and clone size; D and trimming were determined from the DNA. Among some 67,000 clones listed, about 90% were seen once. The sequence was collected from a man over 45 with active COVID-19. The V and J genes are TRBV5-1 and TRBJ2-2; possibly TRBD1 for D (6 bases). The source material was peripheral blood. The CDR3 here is CASSINRVMNTGELFF. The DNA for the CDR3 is TGCGCCAGCAGCATAAACAGGGTGATGAACACCGGGGAGCTGTTTTTT.